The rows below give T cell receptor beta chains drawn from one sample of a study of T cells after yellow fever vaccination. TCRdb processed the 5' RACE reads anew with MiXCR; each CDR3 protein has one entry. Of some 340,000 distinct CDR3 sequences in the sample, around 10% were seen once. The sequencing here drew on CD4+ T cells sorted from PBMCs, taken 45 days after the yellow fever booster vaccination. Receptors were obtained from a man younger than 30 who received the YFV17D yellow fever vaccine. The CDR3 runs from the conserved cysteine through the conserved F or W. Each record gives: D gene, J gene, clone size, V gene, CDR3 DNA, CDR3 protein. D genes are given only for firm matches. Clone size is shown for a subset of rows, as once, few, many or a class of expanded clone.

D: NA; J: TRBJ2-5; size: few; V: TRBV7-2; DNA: TGTGCCAGCAGCTTGAGTAGCCTTGTCGAAGAGACCCAGTACTTC; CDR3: CASSLSSLVEETQYF
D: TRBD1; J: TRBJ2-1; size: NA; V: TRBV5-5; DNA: TGTGCCAGCAGCTCAATCCAGGGGGAGTCCTACAATGAGCAGTTCTTC; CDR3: CASSSIQGESYNEQFF
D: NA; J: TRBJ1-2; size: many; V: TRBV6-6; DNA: TGTGCCAGCAGCGCCAGGGTCGGATATGGCTACACCTTC; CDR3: CASSARVGYGYTF
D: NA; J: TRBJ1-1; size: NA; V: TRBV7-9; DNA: TGTGCCAGCAGCATCAGGGTGGAAGTCACTGAAGCTTTCTTT; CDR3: CASSIRVEVTEAFF
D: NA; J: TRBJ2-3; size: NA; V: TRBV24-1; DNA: TGTGCCACCGGAGCGCAGGACACAGATACGCAGTATTTT; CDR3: CATGAQDTDTQYF
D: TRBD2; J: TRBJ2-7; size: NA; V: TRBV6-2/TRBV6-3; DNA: TGTGCCAGCAGTTACTCCTCTAGCGGGGGAACCCCGTCCTACGAGCAGTACTTC; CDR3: CASSYSSSGGTPSYEQYF
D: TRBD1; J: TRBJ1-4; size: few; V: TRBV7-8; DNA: TGTGCCAGCAGCTTAATTGGTGCAGGGGGGGAAAAACTGTTTTTT; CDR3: CASSLIGAGGEKLFF
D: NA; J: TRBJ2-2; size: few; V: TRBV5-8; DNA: TGTGCCAGCAGCTGGGACGGGGGAAGCACCGGGGAGCTGTTTTTT; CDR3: CASSWDGGSTGELFF
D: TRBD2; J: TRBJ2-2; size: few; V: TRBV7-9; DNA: TGTGCCAGCAGCGCGGGGGTGGACACCGGGGAGCTGTTTTTT; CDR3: CASSAGVDTGELFF
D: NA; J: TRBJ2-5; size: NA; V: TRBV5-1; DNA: TGCGCCAGCATGGCAGAAACGCAAGAGACCCAGTACTTC; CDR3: CASMAETQETQYF
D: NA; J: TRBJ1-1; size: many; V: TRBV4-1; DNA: TGCGCCAGCAGCCAACCGACGGGGGGCACTGAAGCTTTCTTT; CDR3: CASSQPTGGTEAFF
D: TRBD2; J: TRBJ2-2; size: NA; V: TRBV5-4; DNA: TGTGCCAGCAGCTTGGATCCACCGGGACTAGCTAGCCGGGAGCTGTTTTTT; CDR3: CASSLDPPGLASRELFF
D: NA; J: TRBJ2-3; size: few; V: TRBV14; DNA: TGTGCCAGCAGCCTTTACCTGAGCACAGATACGCAGTATTTT; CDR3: CASSLYLSTDTQYF
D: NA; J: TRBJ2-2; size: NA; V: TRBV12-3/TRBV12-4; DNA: TGTGCCAGCAGTTTACGGGCGGTAAACACCGGGGAGCTGTTTTTT; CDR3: CASSLRAVNTGELFF
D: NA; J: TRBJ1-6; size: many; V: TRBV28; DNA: TGTGCCAGCACCGCAGCGGGGAATTCACCCCTCCACTTT; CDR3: CASTAAGNSPLHF
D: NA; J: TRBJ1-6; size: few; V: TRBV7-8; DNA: TGTGCCAGCAGCTTAGCTGGGCCCACTATCCTCTCCTATAATTCACCCCTCCACTTT; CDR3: CASSLAGPTILSYNSPLHF
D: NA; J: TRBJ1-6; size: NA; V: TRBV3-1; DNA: TGTGCCAGCAGCTACAGGGTAGGATCACCCCTCCACTTT; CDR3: CASSYRVGSPLHF
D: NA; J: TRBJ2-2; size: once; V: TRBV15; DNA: TGTGCCACCAGCAGAGATATCCCCGCGAACACCGGGGAGCTGTTTTTT; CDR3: CATSRDIPANTGELFF
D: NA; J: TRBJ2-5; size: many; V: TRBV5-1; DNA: TGCGCCAGCAGCTTGATCGGGGGAGAGACCCAGTACTTC; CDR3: CASSLIGGETQYF
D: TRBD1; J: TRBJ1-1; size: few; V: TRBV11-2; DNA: TGTGCCAGCAGCTGGGACAGGAAAGCTTTCTTT; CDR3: CASSWDRKAFF
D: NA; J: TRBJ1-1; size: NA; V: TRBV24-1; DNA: TGTGCCACCAGTGATATCGTTATAACGGACCTGGGGGTGAACACTGAAGCTTTCTTT; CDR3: CATSDIVITDLGVNTEAFF
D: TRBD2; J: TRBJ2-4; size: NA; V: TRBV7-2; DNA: TGTGCCAGCGAAGCGGGGGGGCAAGACATTCAGTACTTC; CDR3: CASEAGGQDIQYF
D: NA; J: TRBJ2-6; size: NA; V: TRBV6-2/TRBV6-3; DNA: TGTGCCATTTCGAGCTCTGGGGCCAACGTCCTGACTTTC; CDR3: CAISSSGANVLTF
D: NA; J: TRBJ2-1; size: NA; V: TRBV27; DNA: TGTGCCAGCAGTTTCCATCAGACAAATGAGCAGTTCTTC; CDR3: CASSFHQTNEQFF
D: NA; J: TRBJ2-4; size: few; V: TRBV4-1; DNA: TGCGCCAGCAGCCAAGGTCTTCAGGGGCGAGGGAACATTCAGTACTTC; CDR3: CASSQGLQGRGNIQYF
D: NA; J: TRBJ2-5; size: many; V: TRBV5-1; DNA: TGCGCCAGCAGCTTTGACAGTCAAGAGACCCAGTACTTC; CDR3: CASSFDSQETQYF
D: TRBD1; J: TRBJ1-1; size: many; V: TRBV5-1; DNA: TGCGCCAGCAGCGTACAGGGGGGTGACACTGAAGCTTTCTTT; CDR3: CASSVQGGDTEAFF
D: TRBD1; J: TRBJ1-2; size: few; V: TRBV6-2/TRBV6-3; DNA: TGTGCCAGCGTGGATCAGGGGGCGCGAGGCTACACCTTC; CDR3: CASVDQGARGYTF
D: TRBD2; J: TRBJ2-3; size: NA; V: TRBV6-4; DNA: TGTGCCAGCAGTGATCTAGCGGGGGCAGATACGCAGTATTTT; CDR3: CASSDLAGADTQYF
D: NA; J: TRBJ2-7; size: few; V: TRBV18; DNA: TGTGCCAGCTCACCATTCACGACAGGATCCTACGAGCAGTACTTC; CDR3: CASSPFTTGSYEQYF
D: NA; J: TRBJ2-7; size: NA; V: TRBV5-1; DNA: TGCGCCAGCAGCCAAGAAGGGGACACATGGGGCGAGCAGTACTTC; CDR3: CASSQEGDTWGEQYF
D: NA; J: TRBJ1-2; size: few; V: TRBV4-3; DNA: TGCGCCAGCAGCCAAGAACCGTACACTACCTATGGCTACACCTTC; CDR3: CASSQEPYTTYGYTF
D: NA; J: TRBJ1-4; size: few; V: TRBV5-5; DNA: TGTGCCAGCGGGCGACAGGCGGCAACTAATGAAAAACTGTTTTTT; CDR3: CASGRQAATNEKLFF
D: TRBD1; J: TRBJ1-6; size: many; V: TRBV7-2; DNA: TGTGCCAGCAGCTTGCCGACAGGGGGACGATCACCCCTCCACTTT; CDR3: CASSLPTGGRSPLHF
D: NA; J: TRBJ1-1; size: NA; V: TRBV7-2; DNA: TGTGCCAGCAGCTTATTATCCGGGCTATCTGAAGCTTTCTTT; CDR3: CASSLLSGLSEAFF
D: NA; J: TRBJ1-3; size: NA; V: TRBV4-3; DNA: TGCGCCAGCAGCCAGAATAGGGCAGGGTCTGGAAACACCATATATTTT; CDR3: CASSQNRAGSGNTIYF
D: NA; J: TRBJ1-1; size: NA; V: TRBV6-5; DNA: TGTGCCAGCAGTTCCGGAGGGGGGATGAACACTGAAGCTTTCTTT; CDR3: CASSSGGGMNTEAFF
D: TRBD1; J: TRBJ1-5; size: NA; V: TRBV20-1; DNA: TGCAGTGCCCGGACAGGGGGCGGCCATCAGCCCCAGCATTTT; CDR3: CSARTGGGHQPQHF
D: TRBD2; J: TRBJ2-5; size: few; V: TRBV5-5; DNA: TGTGCCAGCAGCCGTCCCGGGGGGAGCCAAGAGACCCAGTACTTC; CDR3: CASSRPGGSQETQYF
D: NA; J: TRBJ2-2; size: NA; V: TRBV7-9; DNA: TGTGCCAGCAGCAGGACAGCTTTCACCGGGGAGCTGTTTTTT; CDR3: CASSRTAFTGELFF
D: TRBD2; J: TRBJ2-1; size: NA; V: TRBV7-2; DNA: TGTGCCAGCAGCTTAGAAAGAGGGAGGGTTGAGCAGTTCTTC; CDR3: CASSLERGRVEQFF
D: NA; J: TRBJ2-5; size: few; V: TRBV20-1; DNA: TGCAGTGCATCAAGGGTGTCGGGGGAGACCCAGTACTTC; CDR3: CSASRVSGETQYF
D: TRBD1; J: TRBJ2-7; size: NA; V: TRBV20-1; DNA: TGCAGTGCCAAACGGACAGGCCGTTCCTACGAGCAGTACTTC; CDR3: CSAKRTGRSYEQYF
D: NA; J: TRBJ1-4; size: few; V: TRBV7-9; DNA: TGTGCCAGCAGCTCCCTCCCGGGGGAAAAACTGTTTTTT; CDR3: CASSSLPGEKLFF
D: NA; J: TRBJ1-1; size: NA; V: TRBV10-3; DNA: TGTGCCATCAGTGACCCCGACAGGCATCGAGGAGCTTTCTTT; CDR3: CAISDPDRHRGAFF
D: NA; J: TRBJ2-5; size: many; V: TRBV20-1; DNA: TGCAGTGCTAAGGGACCTGGGGAGACCCAGTACTTC; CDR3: CSAKGPGETQYF
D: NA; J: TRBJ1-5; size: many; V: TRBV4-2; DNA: TGTGCCAGCAGCCCGGGACATCGGGGCAATCAGCCCCAGCATTTT; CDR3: CASSPGHRGNQPQHF
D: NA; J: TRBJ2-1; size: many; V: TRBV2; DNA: TGTGCCAGCAGTGAAGAACAGGGCGCCTACAATGAGCAGTTCTTC; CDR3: CASSEEQGAYNEQFF
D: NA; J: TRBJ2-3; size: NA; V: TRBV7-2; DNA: TGTGCCAGCAGCGTTTACACAGATACGCAGTATTTT; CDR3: CASSVYTDTQYF
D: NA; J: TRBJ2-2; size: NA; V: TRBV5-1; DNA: TGCGCCAGCAGCTTGGACTCGGGGACCGGGGAGCTGTTTTTT; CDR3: CASSLDSGTGELFF
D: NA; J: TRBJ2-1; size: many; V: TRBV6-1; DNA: TGTGCCAGCAGTCTAGCCTTAGGGTCCTCCTACAATGAGCAGTTCTTC; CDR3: CASSLALGSSYNEQFF
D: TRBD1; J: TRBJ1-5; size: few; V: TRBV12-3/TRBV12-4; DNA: TGTGCCAGCAGCCCTGGACAGGGGGCGCAGGGTCAGCCCCAGCATTTT; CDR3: CASSPGQGAQGQPQHF
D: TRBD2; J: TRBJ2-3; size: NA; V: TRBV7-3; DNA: TGTGCCAGCAGCCCTCTAGCGGGGGACACAGATACGCAGTATTTT; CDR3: CASSPLAGDTDTQYF
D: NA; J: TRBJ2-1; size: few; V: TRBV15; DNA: TGTGCCACCAGCAGATCGATCCCTACCGGGACGCTGGACCCTGAGCAGTTCTTC; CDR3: CATSRSIPTGTLDPEQFF
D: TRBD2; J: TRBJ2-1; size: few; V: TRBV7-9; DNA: TGTGCCACACGGGCGGGGGGCCCGTACTCCTACAATGAGCAGTTCTTC; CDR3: CATRAGGPYSYNEQFF